This T cell receptor beta chain was captured by sequencing in a study of cytomegalovirus exposure and HLA in healthy donors. Across the study: Earlier, 95 million to 120 million unique TCR beta sequences were recovered from roughly 170 million T cells by an analysis.

Likely unrecorded immune exposures existed in these nominally healthy donors. As for this clone: Its matching antigen is unknown.

The study ran its PCR with 60 Vbeta and 13 Jbeta primers. Here immunoSEQ multiplex PCR was the method, and the copy in TCRdb shows in-frame clones only, minus some. The table records about 180,000 clones, around 74% of them present only once. Study observations and caveats: TCR beta sequences reportedly predicted most subjects' HLA-A and HLA-B alleles accurately.

Trimming left V 0 bases short and J 5 bases short, with 16 bases between. The V gene's germline CDR1 is MGHRA and CDR2 YSYEKL. The CDR3 covers 17 residues. This chain connects TRBV4-1 to TRBJ2-2, with a tentative D call TRBD1 (6 bases). Sequenced sample: PBMCs. This clonotype was sampled from a female donor in good health and CMV-seronegative. The CDR3 coding sequence is TGCGCCAGCAGCCAAGAATCCTCCGACAGGTCGACCGGGGAGCTGTTTTTT. Protein product: CASSQESSDRSTGELFF.